Listed here are 24 T cell receptor beta chains from one sample, sequenced in a study of CD8 T cells in ankylosing spondylitis. Study-wide points: A motif of eight or nine highly homologous TCR beta variants was seen as apparently characteristic of ankylosing spondylitis blood.

TCRdb recomputed calls from the 5' RACE reads with MiXCR, one row per CDR3 protein. This table holds some 400,000 distinct CDR3 sequences, about a fifth found once. For these TCRs, the target antigens are not known. The sample comprised blood, either unsorted or a sorted T cell fraction (not recorded which). These receptors were taken from a male donor with ankylosing spondylitis.

The chain carries TRBV7-8 and TRBJ2-2; D is possibly TRBD1 (5 bases). The germline V and J ends were trimmed by 6 bases and 1 base, with 9 bases remaining between them. CDR1 is SGHVS and CDR2 is FQNEAQ in the germline V gene. This CDR3 is built from 14 residues. This chain's CDR3 is CASRPTGNTGELFF. The CDR3 DNA sequence: TGTGCCAGCAGACCTACAGGGAACACCGGGGAGCTGTTTTTT.

This clonotype has only a few counts. CDR3 nucleotide sequence: TGTGCCAGCAGCCAAGATGGGAGGGATACCAATGAAGAGACCCAGTACTTC. Amino acids: CASSQDGRDTNEETQYF. The V call is TRBV4-2, the J call TRBJ2-5, with 7 bases that match TRBD2. J was trimmed by 3 bases and V by 0 bases; bases with no gene match: 10. This CDR3 is built from 17 residues. CDR1 is LGHNA and CDR2 is YNFKEQ in the germline V gene.

This clonotype was counted between two and nine times. The chain recombines TRBV18 with TRBJ1-1, with D possibly TRBD1 on 5 matching bases. The CDR3 has 12 amino acids. The V gene's germline CDR1 is KGHSH and CDR2 LQKENI. V was cut by 8 bases and J by 5 bases, with 12 bases left in between. The CDR3 reads CASDSGGTEAFF. CDR3 in DNA: TGTGCCAGCGACTCGGGGGGGACTGAAGCTTTCTTT.

This chain links TRBV25-1 with TRBJ2-3; the D gene is possibly TRBD1 (5 bases). Germline loops: CDR1 MGHDK, CDR2 SYGVNS. The V end was cut by 1 base, the J end by 5 bases, with 10 bases between. The CDR3 runs to 14 residues. CDR3 amino acids: CASSELGVIDTQYF. CDR3 DNA: TGTGCCAGCAGTGAATTAGGGGTGATAGATACGCAGTATTTT.

This clonotype was detected only a few times. V gene TRBV4-1 combines with J gene TRBJ2-2, with D unresolved. Per the germline V gene, CDR1 is MGHRA and CDR2 is YSYEKL. The CDR3 covers 16 residues. Deletions cut 4 bases from V and 1 base from J, with 13 bases between. CDR3: CASSPRPVKNTGELFF. The CDR3 DNA follows: TGCGCCAGCAGCCCGAGACCGGTAAAGAACACCGGGGAGCTGTTTTTT.

The rearrangement uses TRBV15 and TRBJ2-7; D perhaps matches TRBD2 (5 bases). The germline V gene has CDR1 LNHNV and CDR2 YYDKDF (reference sequence). The germline V and J ends were trimmed by 0 bases and 1 base, with 13 bases remaining between them. There are 16 residues in the CDR3. The chain's CDR3 is CATSRDPRVASYEQYF. CDR3 DNA: TGTGCCACCAGCAGAGATCCGAGGGTAGCATCCTACGAGCAGTACTTC.

The chain carries TRBV29-1 and TRBJ1-1, with D possibly matching TRBD1 (6 bases). Trimming left V 0 bases short and J 5 bases short, with 10 bases between. CDR3 length: 13 amino acids. Germline V gene sequence: CDR1 SQVTM, CDR2 ANQGSEA. CDR3 bases: TGCAGCGTTGAAGACAGGGGAGGGACTGAAGCTTTCTTT. Encoded protein: CSVEDRGGTEAFF.

This clonotype has a count of ten or more. V is TRBV20-1 and J is TRBJ1-4; D not certain. V was trimmed by 4 bases and J by 4 bases, leaving 10 bases between them. The germline gives CDR1 DFQATT, CDR2 SNEGSKA (reference sequence). This CDR3 comprises 13 residues. The CDR3 region has the DNA TGCAGTGCTATAATAGGCGGTAATGAAAAACTGTTTTTT. Translated: CSAIIGGNEKLFF.

The chain couples TRBV20-1 to TRBJ1-5; D is possibly TRBD1 (6 bases). Trimming left V 3 bases short and J 3 bases short, with 24 bases between. Germline CDR1 DFQATT, CDR2 SNEGSKA (reference sequence). The CDR3 extends over 18 amino acids. The DNA of the CDR3 is TGCAGTGCTAGGCAGGACAGTTCCACGATCCGGTACAATCAGCCCCAGCATTTT. Its protein is CSARQDSSTIRYNQPQHF.

V and J are TRBV5-1 and TRBJ2-7, with D uncertain. The V and J ends lost 2 bases and 1 base respectively, with 7 bases between them. The CDR3 consists of 13 residues. Per germline, CDR1 SGHRS and CDR2 YFSETQ. CDR3 sequence reads: CASSFFGSYEQYF. In nucleotides, the CDR3 is TGCGCCAGCAGCTTCTTCGGTTCCTACGAGCAGTACTTC.

This chain uses TRBV7-9 with TRBJ2-5; the match to TRBD2 covers 8 bases. The CDR3 is made up of 17 amino acids. CDR1 is SEHNR and CDR2 is FQNEAQ in the germline V gene (reference sequence). V lost 3 bases and J lost 4; bases outside the gene matches: 13. CDR3 coding DNA: TGTGCCAGCAGCTTTTTAAGCGGGAGTACTTCAGGAGAGACCCAGTACTTC. Its protein is CASSFLSGSTSGETQYF.

This clonotype was found a few times. The chain combines TRBV28 with TRBJ1-1; TRBD1 might be the D (6 bases). From germline, CDR1 is MDHEN and CDR2 SYDVKM. The CDR3 extends over 13 amino acids. V was clipped by 6 bases and J by 5 bases, with 13 bases between them. The CDR3 sequence is CASRVTGRTEAFF. The CDR3 DNA reads as TGTGCCAGCAGAGTAACAGGGAGGACTGAAGCTTTCTTT.

This clonotype was counted ten times or more. This sequence joins TRBV29-1 and TRBJ2-1, with D possibly TRBD2 on 6 matching bases. Germline-derived CDR1 and CDR2 are SQVTM and ANQGSEA. V was cut by 4 bases and J by 7 bases, with 14 bases left in between. There are 13 residues in the CDR3. The DNA of the CDR3 is TGCAGCGTTGTGTCGGGAGTGAGGAATGAGCAGTTCTTC. Protein product: CSVVSGVRNEQFF.

The V call is TRBV28, the J call TRBJ2-7; 9 positions match TRBD2. Germline CDR1 and CDR2: MDHEN and SYDVKM. The CDR3 spans 15 residues. With 1 base clipped from V and 12 bases from J, the junction kept 13 bases outside the gene matches. Written as DNA, the CDR3 is TGTGCCAGCAGTTTATCCTTAGCGGGAGCGAATAATCCGTACTTC. Amino acid sequence: CASSLSLAGANNPYF.

This clonotype was detected a few times. The chain couples TRBV28 to TRBJ2-7, with a weak D call TRBD2 (6 bases). Germline V gene sequence: CDR1 MDHEN, CDR2 SYDVKM. CDR3 size: 16 residues. V lost 3 bases to trimming and J lost 5 bases, with 20 bases between them. DNA for the CDR3: TGTGCCAGCAGTTTCACCGGACTATCGGGAGTCGACGAGCAGTACTTC. Translated, it gives CASSFTGLSGVDEQYF.

This chain links TRBV6-1 with TRBJ2-3; D might be TRBD2 (6 bases). There are 13 residues in the CDR3. Germline CDR1 is MNHNS and CDR2 is SASEGT. V was clipped by 6 bases and J by 2 bases, with 9 bases between them. Written as DNA, the CDR3 is TGTGCCAGCAGAACGGACTACACAGATACGCAGTATTTT. Its translation is CASRTDYTDTQYF.

This sequence joins TRBV5-1 and TRBJ2-1; 11 nucleotides line up with TRBD1. The CDR3 contains 15 residues. The V segment lost 4 bases and the J segment 7 bases; nucleotides outside the gene matches: 7. The V gene's germline CDR1 is SGHRS and CDR2 YFSETQ. CDR3 in DNA: TGCGCCAGCAGCCCACGGACAGGGGGCAGGAATGAGCAGTTCTTC. Protein: CASSPRTGGRNEQFF.

This clonotype was found a few times. The rearrangement uses TRBV20-1 and TRBJ2-7; 10 nucleotides match TRBD1. J gave up 4 bases and V 6 bases, and 6 bases lay outside the gene matches. Germline values: CDR1 DFQATT, CDR2 SNEGSKA (reference sequence). The CDR3 runs 13 residues. CDR3 amino acids: CSAGTGEGYEQYF. CDR3 in DNA: TGCAGTGCCGGGACAGGGGAAGGGTACGAGCAGTACTTC.

This clonotype was picked up one time. The chain joins TRBV7-7 to TRBJ2-1; D unresolved. Germline CDR1 and CDR2: SSHAT and FNYEAQ (reference sequence). V was shortened by 1 base and J by 10 bases, with 14 bases between the two germline ends. The CDR3 is made up of 14 amino acids. The CDR3 loop reads CASSLGPRADEQFF. The CDR3 DNA reads as TGTGCCAGCAGCTTAGGACCGAGAGCCGACGAGCAGTTCTTC.

This clonotype has ten or more counts. The rearrangement uses TRBV5-1 and TRBJ2-3; the D is unclear. The germline V gene encodes CDR1 SGHRS and CDR2 YFSETQ. The V and J ends lost 0 bases and 0 bases respectively, with 8 bases between them. The CDR3 extends over 15 amino acids. The CDR3 coding sequence is TGCGCCAGCAGCTTGGCCTTAACTAGCACAGATACGCAGTATTTT. It specifies CASSLALTSTDTQYF.

The gene calls are TRBV20-1 and TRBJ2-7; the match to TRBD2 covers 8 bases. Germline V lookup: CDR1 DFQATT, CDR2 SNEGSKA (reference sequence). This CDR3 has 13 amino acids. V trimming: 6 bases; J trimming: 2 bases; junction bases outside the gene matches: 6. The CDR3 here is CSAGREATYEQYF. In nucleotides, the CDR3 is TGCAGTGCGGGGCGGGAGGCCACCTACGAGCAGTACTTC.

The chain joins TRBV6-2 or TRBV6-3 to TRBJ2-4, with D tentatively TRBD2 (5 bases). The germline V gene encodes CDR1 MNHEY and CDR2 SVGEGT. CDR3 size: 15 residues. Trimming took off 5 bases at V and 0 bases at J, with 11 bases between the two ends. The CDR3: CASSAGAGAKNIQYF. For the CDR3, the DNA is TGTGCCAGCAGTGCGGGCGCGGGAGCCAAAAACATTCAGTACTTC.

The chain has TRBV20-1 and TRBJ2-1; perhaps TRBD1 as D (5 bases). CDR1 is DFQATT, CDR2 SNEGSKA, per germline (reference sequence). V lost 5 bases, J lost 1 base, and 15 bases lay in between. The CDR3 contains 15 residues. Here the CDR3 reads CSAGARRPSYNEQFF. The CDR3 bases are TGCAGTGCTGGGGCCAGGAGACCATCCTACAATGAGCAGTTCTTC.

The chain links TRBV5-1 to TRBJ2-2; TRBD1 aligns across 11 bases. The CDR3 runs to 17 residues. J gave up 0 bases and V 4 bases, and 5 bases lay outside the gene matches. Germline V gene lookup returns CDR1 SGHRS and CDR2 YFSETQ. The CDR3 reads CASSPGTGGTNTGELFF. CDR3 DNA sequence: TGCGCCAGCAGCCCCGGGACAGGGGGGACGAACACCGGGGAGCTGTTTTTT.